This T cell receptor beta chain comes out of a study of neurological immune-mediated disorders (dated by TCRdb to between 2017 and 2020). Broadly, across the study: Peripheral blood TCR-beta repertoires from patients with HTLV-I-associated myelopathy (HAM/TSP), patients with multiple sclerosis, and healthy controls were compared in the study using UMI-based sequencing. The approximately 100 TCR-beta libraries included longitudinal samples, technical triplicates and paired sorted CD4+ and CD8+ T-cell subsets alongside PBMC samples. Longitudinal HAM/TSP and healthy donors were sampled at 3 time-points each (about 3-45 month intervals). The cohort was made up of approximately 69 subjects, consisting of 15 or so HAM/TSP patients, about 35 multiple sclerosis patients and around 20 healthy controls.

The study at large found these results: TCR clonal expansion was greatest in HAM/TSP patients and smallest in MS patients, who ranked below even healthy controls. Expanded clones from different subjects shared no identical CDR3 amino acid sequences, which suggests that TCR-beta repertoires were private in all groups.

cDNA was synthesized by template-switch 5'RACE using a primer with a 10-nucleotide random unique molecular identifier that tagged each TCR transcript. Each sequencing run produced over 190 million TCR-beta sequences covering 15-18 subjects. The RNeasy kit was used for extraction of total RNA. TCR-beta VDJ regions were amplified with primers for the TCR constant region and the 5'RACE anchor, using the KAPA Real-time Library Amplification kit. Sample indexes and Illumina adaptors were added in a first PCR, after which library yield was increased in a second PCR. After purification with Ampure beads, the TCR product of roughly 650 bp was size-selected on a 2% E-gel SizeSelection system. Before pooling, library quality was checked on a Bioanalyzer, concentration was measured with Qubit, and libraries were quantified with the Kapa Library Quantification kit. An Illumina HiSeq 2500 was used to sequence the libraries paired-end at 2 x 150 bp. To increase sequence diversity, roughly 24-31% phiX was spiked into each library pool. The source study handled its data this way. The quality-filtered reads were processed with the UMI-based MiGEC pipeline, whose error correction step removed more than 80% of the raw TCR sequences. IMGT germline references were used for alignment of VDJ genes, and clonotypes were defined by a unique CDR3 amino acid sequence together with V-J genes. Clonal expansion, Shannon diversity and CDR3 relatedness (CalcPairwiseDistances, ClusterSamples) were evaluated with VDJtools, and phylogenetic trees were built with CLCbio workbench. Using coefficient-of-variation modelling across technical triplicates, the study counted a clone as expanded if it had at least 8 unique UMIs. Through fastp at Q25 and MiXCR, TCRdb rebuilt clones from the public reads, retaining in-frame beta chains. A single entry per CDR3 protein holds the most common genes and DNA from its merged rows. TCRdb, not the original authors, processed these V and J calls. The sample table lists some 43,000 distinct CDR3 sequences, more than 9.5% of them with a count of one. About 10% of the sample goes to the ten largest clones.

V and J are trimmed by 6 bases and 0 bases, and the gene matches miss 15 bases of the junction. The CDR3, from cysteine to phenylalanine, totals 19 residues. Only the CDR3 region is kept as DNA, spanning 57 bases read in frame from base 1. CDR1 and CDR2, looked up from the germline V gene (reference sequence), are DFQATT and SNEGSKA. This specimen's time point label, per the study, means: longitudinal time-point 3. Libraries from unsorted PBMCs were made from 2 million PBMCs kept in RNAlater at -80 degrees C until RNA extraction. Peripheral blood was subjected to Ficoll-Hypaque density gradient centrifugation to isolate PBMCs, which were then cryopreserved in liquid nitrogen. This clonotype was seen repeatedly, ten times or more. Its recognized antigen is unknown. Base qualities were left out, and no much larger clone turns up one base away.

Sequenced material: PBMCs. The TCR sequence derives from a male donor with HTLV-1-associated myelopathy (HAM/TSP). This receptor chain uses TRBV20-1 and TRBJ2-5, and 14 junction bases match TRBD2. CDR3 loop: CSAKSSGTSGGANQETQYF. The base sequence is TGCAGTGCCAAATCTTCCGGGACTAGCGGGGGCGCGAACCAAGAGACCCAGTACTTC.